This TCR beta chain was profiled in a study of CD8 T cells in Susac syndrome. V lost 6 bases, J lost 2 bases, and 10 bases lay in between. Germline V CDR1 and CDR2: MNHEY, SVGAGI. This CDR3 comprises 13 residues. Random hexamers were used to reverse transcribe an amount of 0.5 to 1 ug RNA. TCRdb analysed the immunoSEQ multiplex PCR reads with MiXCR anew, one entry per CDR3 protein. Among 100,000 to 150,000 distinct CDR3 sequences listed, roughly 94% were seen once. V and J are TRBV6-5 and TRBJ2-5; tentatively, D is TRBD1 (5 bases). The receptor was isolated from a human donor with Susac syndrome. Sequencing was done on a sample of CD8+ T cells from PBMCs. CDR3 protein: CASRATEQETQYF. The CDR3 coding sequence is TGTGCCAGCAGGGCGACAGAACAAGAGACCCAGTACTTC.